This TCR beta chain came from a study of resident and recirculating memory T cells in vitiligo. Findings and limits, study-wide: Vitiligo lesions lacked a unique dominant clone, and clonality varied.

Points on this clone: As yet, its antigen is unknown.

V shed 3 bases and J shed 8 bases, with 14 bases lying between them. Germline values: CDR1 LGHNA, CDR2 YSLEER. This CDR3 spans 14 amino acids. Confetti depigmentation, marking active vitiligo, was absent in these patients. Sequencing was performed with immunoSEQ multiplex PCR; in TCRdb, only in-frame clones are kept and a portion is missing. Here the sample spans fewer than 80,000 clones, just over 90% being singletons. The V call is TRBV4-3, the J call TRBJ2-1, with D perhaps matching TRBD2 (5 bases). The clonotype comes from a male donor with vitiligo. Material: blood. CDR3 amino acids: CASSQYRGSDEQFF. The CDR3 coding sequence is TGCGCCAGCAGCCAGTACAGAGGGAGCGATGAGCAGTTCTTC.